These 11 T cell receptor beta chains were all obtained from the same sample, sequenced in a study of T cell clonality in common variable immunodeficiency (dated by TCRdb to 2015 to 2017). What these receptors recognize is not known. Library generation was performed with the immunoSEQ multiplex PCR assay. In its TCRdb copy, this immuneACCESS table keeps in-frame sequences only and misses some clones. Where compared with another copy, unresolved V genes explain less than half of these, and the others have no known cause. In this sample, approximately 8,300 clones appear, none counted once only. The ten largest make up more than 3.5% of the sample. Summary of the overall study and its limitations: CVID TCRbeta sequences reportedly showed fewer deletions and N-nucleotide insertions and lacked highly modified clones with 13 or more V deletions.

Sequencing used peripheral blood mononuclear cells. The receptors shown here come from a human donor with common variable immunodeficiency.

This clone has a count of ten or more. The read falls 3 residues short of the CDR3 end, and the missing part is taken from the germline J gene. The chain employs TRBV2 and TRBJ1-5, with D possibly matching TRBD1 (6 bases). The CDR3 spans 14 residues. CDR1 is SNHLY, CDR2 FYNNEI, per germline. The CDR3 sequence is CASPAGLAGGPQHF. The sequenced part of the CDR3 DNA is TGTGCCAGCCCAGCGGGACTAGCGGGGGGCCCC.

This clone was counted ten times or more. The read gets to within 3 residues of the CDR3 end, and the germline J gene fills in the rest. The chain is built from TRBV5-1 and TRBJ2-1, with 7 bases identical to TRBD1. The V and J ends lost 6 bases and 4 bases, in that order; junction bases with no gene match: 7. The CDR3 length is 14 residues. Germline V gives CDR1 SGHRS, CDR2 YFSETQ. The chain's CDR3 is CASTTGQPYNEQFF. The CDR3 DNA, read in part, is TGCGCCAGCACCACGGGACAGCCATACAATGAG.

This clone has ten or more counts. The read falls 3 residues short of the CDR3 end, and the missing part is taken from the germline J gene. V usage is TRBV20-1 and J usage is TRBJ2-7; TRBD2 matches at 8 bases. CDR1 DFQATT and CDR2 SNEGSKA come from the germline V gene (reference sequence). The CDR3 is made up of 14 amino acids. Trimming took 6 bases from V and 3 from J; bases not matched to a gene: 10. The CDR3 is CSAPPGLELYEQYF. The sequenced part of the CDR3 DNA is TGCAGTGCGCCGCCGGGACTAGAGCTCTACGAG.

This clone occurred many times. The read terminates 3 residues before the CDR3 end, so the remaining end is supplied by the germline J gene. The J gene is TRBJ2-7, the V gene TRBV2; D gene ambiguous. CDR1 SNHLY and CDR2 FYNNEI come from the germline V gene. The ends were cut back, 3 bases at V and 3 bases at J, with 9 bases in the middle. This CDR3 has 13 amino acids. Partial CDR3 DNA: TGTGCCAGCAGTGATGCAGGAAACTACGAG. It is translated as CASSDAGNYE. The whole CDR3 protein is CASSDAGNYEQYF.

Many counts were recorded for this clone. The read halts 3 residues ahead of the CDR3 end, with the missing end drawn from the germline J gene. The rearrangement uses TRBV6-1 and TRBJ1-2, with D unclear. The CDR3 sequence is 15 residues long. V was pared by 0 bases and J by 7 bases, with 15 bases between. Germline V CDR1 and CDR2: MNHNS, SASEGT. The CDR3 bases that were read are TGTGCCAGCAGTGAAGCCTTTGCGGGATCCCTTGGC. Translated, it gives CASSEAFAGSLG. The whole CDR3 reads CASSEAFAGSLGYTF.

This clone was counted many times. With the read ending 3 residues before the CDR3 end, the germline J gene is used to fill in that end. This chain connects TRBV12-3 or TRBV12-4 to TRBJ1-2; D is uncertain. The CDR3 consists of 13 residues. V shed 1 base and J shed 1 base, with 4 bases lying between them. The DNA read from the CDR3 is TGTGCCAGCAGTTTAGGTCTTAACTATGGC. Protein product: CASSLGLNYG. The complete CDR3 protein is CASSLGLNYGYTF.

At least ten counts were recorded for this clone. The CDR3 is cut off 3 residues early in the read; its end comes from the germline J gene. The genes are TRBV20-1 and TRBJ1-4, with 9 bases identical to TRBD1. In germline, CDR1 is DFQATT, CDR2 SNEGSKA (reference sequence). This CDR3 contains 16 residues. J lost 7 bases, V lost 0 bases, and 9 bases had no gene match. CDR3 protein: CSARDRTGQGFEKLFF. The covered CDR3 bases are TGCAGTGCTAGAGATAGGACGGGACAGGGATTTGAAAAA.

This clone was counted at least ten times. The read ends 3 residues early relative to the CDR3; the germline J gene fills the gap. This chain connects TRBV4-1 to TRBJ2-3; D is perhaps TRBD2 (5 bases). The CDR3 runs 15 residues. The ends were cut back, 0 bases at V and 2 bases at J, with 9 bases in the middle. Germline V CDR1 and CDR2: MGHRA, YSYEKL. CDR3 protein: CASSQDERHTDTQYF. CDR3 bases read: TGCGCCAGCAGCCAAGATGAGCGGCACACAGATACG.

Many counts were recorded for this clone. The read comes to an end 3 residues before the CDR3 does, leaving the germline J gene to fill in the end. The chain is built from TRBV5-1 and TRBJ2-7; 10 nucleotides match TRBD1. The CDR3 has 15 residues. CDR1 is SGHRS and CDR2 is YFSETQ in the germline V gene. V was clipped by 4 bases and J by 2 bases; unmatched bases: 6. This chain's CDR3 is CASSRGTGDAYEQYF. Incomplete CDR3 DNA: TGCGCCAGCAGCCGCGGGACAGGGGACGCCTACGAG.

This clone has at least ten counts. The DNA read from the CDR3 is TGTGCCAGCACCACGGATCGAGGGGCAGCTCTCAATGAG. Amino acid sequence: CASTTDRGAALNE. The whole CDR3 protein is CASTTDRGAALNEQFF. The V gene is TRBV6-8, the J gene TRBJ2-1; possibly TRBD1 or TRBD2 for D (5 bases each). The CDR3 is cut off 3 residues early in the read; its end comes from the germline J gene. This CDR3 comprises 16 residues. The ends were cut back, 7 bases at V and 6 bases at J, with 22 bases in the middle. Germline assignment: CDR1 MNHGY and CDR2 SAAAGT.

At least ten counts were recorded for this clone. The read finishes 3 residues shy of the CDR3 end, and the germline J gene is used to complete it. This sequence joins TRBV6-1 and TRBJ2-7; 7 bases align to TRBD2. V lost 4 bases to trimming and J lost 1 base; unmatched junction nucleotides: 7. The CDR3 is 15 amino acids. Germline assignment: CDR1 MNHNS and CDR2 SASEGT. The CDR3 sequence: CASSGGGRESYEQYF. The CDR3 bases that were read are TGTGCCAGCAGTGGGGGGGGGAGGGAGTCCTACGAG.